One and the same sample provided the 9 T cell receptor beta chains below, sequenced in a study of blood T cell repertoires in COVID-19. This table comes from immunoSEQ multiplex PCR, and its TCRdb copy is limited to in-frame clones, with some not included. The sample contains around 19,000 clones, 70% to 80% of which appear only once. The sequencing input was peripheral blood. The receptors here all came from a man older than 75 with acute or convalescent COVID-19.

This clone has only a few counts. The chain carries TRBV19 and TRBJ2-1; 7 bases are a match to TRBD2. Unmatched junction bases numbered 7, after V lost 5 bases and J lost 9 bases. The CDR3 runs to 13 residues. In germline, CDR1 is LNHDA, CDR2 SQIVND (reference sequence). The CDR3 nucleotides read TGTGCCAGTAGTCTCGGGACTACAGGTGAGCAGTTCTTC. It is translated as CASSLGTTGEQFF. Variable domain in full (rest from reference TRBV19 and TRBJ2-1): DGGITQSPKYLFRKEGQNVTLSCEQNLNHDAMYWYRQDPGQGLRLIYYSQIVNDFQKGDIAEGYSVSREKKESFPLTVTSAQKNPTAFYLCASSLGTTGEQFFGPGTRLTVL.

J is TRBJ2-7 and V is TRBV6-5; D is perhaps TRBD2 (5 bases). This CDR3 has 13 amino acids. V was trimmed by 8 bases and J by 7 bases, leaving 18 bases between them. Germline V lookup: CDR1 MNHEY, CDR2 SVGAGI. CDR3: CASHRTISGEQYF. CDR3 DNA sequence: TGTGCCAGCCACCGGACCATCTCGGGGGAGCAGTACTTC.

V is TRBV5-1 and J is TRBJ2-2; TRBD2 matches 7 bases. The germline V gene has CDR1 SGHRS and CDR2 YFSETQ. J gave up 7 bases and V 0 bases, and 12 bases lay outside the gene matches. The CDR3 length is 17 residues. This CDR3 reads CASSLANPSGSNGELFF. For the CDR3, the DNA is TGCGCCAGCAGCTTGGCTAATCCTAGCGGTTCTAACGGGGAGCTGTTTTTT.

The chain carries TRBV7-9 and TRBJ1-2, with 8 bases matching TRBD1. The CDR3 spans 14 residues. The trim removed 5 bases at V and 7 bases at J, leaving 9 bases unmatched. Germline values: CDR1 SEHNR, CDR2 FQNEAQ (reference sequence). CDR3 DNA sequence: TGTGCCAGCAGCCTGGGACAGGAGTCGGCTGGCTACACCTTC. Translation: CASSLGQESAGYTF.

The rearrangement joins TRBV7-2 to TRBJ2-5; TRBD2 matches 8 bases. V was pared by 1 base and J by 4 bases, with 2 bases of the junction left unmatched. CDR3 length: 14 residues. CDR1 is SGHTA, CDR2 FQGNSA, per germline. CDR3 residues: CASSLGGLGETQYF. CDR3 nucleotides: TGTGCCAGCAGCTTAGGGGGACTAGGAGAGACCCAGTACTTC.

This chain joins TRBV7-2 and TRBJ2-5; D might be TRBD1 (6 bases). Trimming took 1 base from V and 1 from J, leaving 10 bases between them. From germline, CDR1 is SGHTA and CDR2 FQGNSA. The CDR3 consists of 15 residues. CDR3 in amino acids: CASSLDRASQETQYF. The CDR3 DNA is TGTGCCAGCAGCTTAGACAGGGCCTCCCAAGAGACCCAGTACTTC. Complete variable domain (other parts from reference TRBV7-2 and TRBJ2-5): GAGVSQSPSNKVTEKGKDVELRCDPISGHTALYWYRQSLGQGLEFLIYFQGNSAPDKSGLPSDRFSAERTGGSVSTLTIQRTQQEDSAVYLCASSLDRASQETQYFGPGTRLLVL.

This clone was recorded a few times. This chain connects TRBV5-1 to TRBJ1-2, with D tentatively TRBD1 (5 bases). V shed 4 bases and J shed 1 base, with 17 bases lying between them. Per the germline V gene, CDR1 is SGHRS and CDR2 is YFSETQ. This CDR3 has 16 residues. The CDR3 protein is CASSRASGASNYGYTF. The CDR3 bases are TGCGCCAGCAGCCGGGCAAGCGGGGCGAGTAACTATGGCTACACCTTC.

This sequence joins TRBV27 and TRBJ2-7; TRBD2 agrees at 8 bases. The germline V gene has CDR1 MNHEY and CDR2 SMNVEV (reference sequence). Losses at the gene ends were 5 bases for V and 3 bases for J; bases not matched to a gene: 3. There are 13 residues in the CDR3. The CDR3 coding sequence is TGTGCCAGCAGTATGGCGGGAGGCTACGAGCAGTACTTC. The encoded protein is CASSMAGGYEQYF.

The V call is TRBV28, the J call TRBJ2-7, with 10 bases identical to TRBD2. Trimming took 5 bases from V and 2 from J; bases not matched to a gene: 6. The germline gives CDR1 MDHEN, CDR2 SYDVKM. The CDR3 has 15 residues. The CDR3 is CASSPPSGRAYEQYF. The CDR3 coding sequence is TGTGCCAGCAGTCCCCCCAGCGGGAGGGCCTACGAGCAGTACTTC.